Here is one TCR beta chain with its context. In the source study's methods: Amplification with reference gene primers provided the estimates of nucleated cell counts. Only in-frame clones appear in the TCRdb table, and some are missing; sequencing was by immunoSEQ multiplex PCR. V and J calls and clone size follow that table, whereas D and trimming were derived from the DNA. The repertoire holds some 150,000 clones, with around 81% as singletons. The record originates from a study of blood T cell repertoires in COVID-19. Study-level information: Sites in the United States, Italy and Spain provided acute and convalescent COVID-19 samples.

CDR3 length equals 12 residues. Germline-derived CDR1 and CDR2 are KGHSH and LQKENI. Trimming shortened V by 6 bases and J by 0 bases, and 5 bases separated the two germline ends. The clonotype originates from a human donor in a cohort sampled during active COVID-19. The gene calls are TRBV18 and TRBJ1-1, with D uncertain. Sequenced sample: peripheral blood. CDR3: CASSGVNTEAFF. The CDR3 bases are TGTGCCAGCTCGGGCGTGAACACTGAAGCTTTCTTT.